This T cell receptor (beta chain) was captured in a study of blood T cells in healthy people across ages. Whole-study results and caveats: Both naive CD4+ cell counts and diversity were greater in long-lived donors than in aged donors. Measured against age, TCR beta diversity per million T cells decreased in a roughly linear manner.

A second PCR, run for about 7 to 11 cycles, used a sample-barcoded 5' primer plus a J-beta primer mix. MiXCR was run by TCRdb on the 5' RACE reads, yielding one entry per CDR3 protein. The sample lists about 1.4 million distinct CDR3 sequences, around 59% occurring once. Concerning this clonotype: Its target is not known.

The CDR3 has 15 residues. Trimming took off 2 bases at V and 0 bases at J, with 8 bases between the two ends. CDR1 is MNHNY and CDR2 is SVGAGI in the germline V gene (reference sequence). For every donor, a draw yielded 7.5 to 10 milliliters of peripheral blood. The authors extracted at least 5.5 micrograms of total RNA per sample. This clonotype originated in a man younger than 35 in good health. The chain links TRBV6-6 to TRBJ2-1; D ambiguous. Specimen: blood. DNA of the CDR3: TGTGCCAGCAGTTACCCCCTTAGCTCCTACAATGAGCAGTTCTTC. Its translation is CASSYPLSSYNEQFF.